This T cell receptor (beta chain) appears in the sequencing data of a study of blood T cell repertoires in COVID-19. Study in general: There were acute and convalescent COVID-19 samples, and they came from the United States, Italy and Spain.

Trimming took 5 bases from V and 8 from J, leaving 12 bases between them. CDR3 length: 12 amino acids. CDR1 SGHTA and CDR2 FQGNSA come from the germline V gene. Recruitment covered some 25 US areas and drew participants whose ages spanned roughly 18 to 89 years. Libraries were prepared by immunoSEQ multiplex PCR; TCRdb keeps only in-frame clonotypes and omits some of them. The sample yields 200,000 to 300,000 clones, 75% to 85% seen once. The rearrangement links TRBV7-2 to TRBJ1-2; a weak D match, TRBD1 (6 bases). This TCR was sampled from a woman aged 50 to 60 with acute COVID-19. Sequenced material: PBMCs or T cells enriched from blood (not recorded which). The CDR3 reads CASSPKGDGYTF. The CDR3 DNA follows: TGTGCCAGCAGCCCTAAGGGGGACGGCTACACCTTC.